The following is a TCR beta chain sequence with its context. No antigen is known for it. The data stem from a study of human T cells and chemical hapten exposure. The overall study: Sensitization employed 2% DPC on approximately 2 cm by approximately 2 cm of upper inner arm skin.

Study-wide results and caveats: Significantly more large CDR3 similarity clusters were formed by expanded TCRs than by controls.

Germline V lookup: CDR1 SEHNR, CDR2 FQNEAQ (reference sequence). There are 18 residues in the CDR3. V was trimmed by 1 base and J by 2 bases, leaving 20 bases between them. TCRdb re-derived calls from the RACE reads in MiXCR, one entry per CDR3 protein. This sample has about 70,000 distinct CDR3 sequences, with over 6.5% found just once. The time point here: patch test 2, 6 weeks after DPC sensitization. This sample's treatment: therapeutic diphenylcyclopropenone sensitization with weekly scalp DPC. Blood collection happened ahead of applying each patch test. The chain recombines TRBV7-9 with TRBJ1-1; D is perhaps TRBD1 (6 bases). The receptor's source is a woman aged 45-59 years with alopecia areata. Some clones in this sample may be carry-over from other donors' samples. This sample comprised whole blood, obtained in connection with sensitization to the hapten diphenylcyclopropenone (DPC). CDR3 in DNA: TGTGCCAGCAGCTTAGTCGGGAGGGGGTTGACACGAAACACTGAAGCTTTCTTT. Its translation is CASSLVGRGLTRNTEAFF.